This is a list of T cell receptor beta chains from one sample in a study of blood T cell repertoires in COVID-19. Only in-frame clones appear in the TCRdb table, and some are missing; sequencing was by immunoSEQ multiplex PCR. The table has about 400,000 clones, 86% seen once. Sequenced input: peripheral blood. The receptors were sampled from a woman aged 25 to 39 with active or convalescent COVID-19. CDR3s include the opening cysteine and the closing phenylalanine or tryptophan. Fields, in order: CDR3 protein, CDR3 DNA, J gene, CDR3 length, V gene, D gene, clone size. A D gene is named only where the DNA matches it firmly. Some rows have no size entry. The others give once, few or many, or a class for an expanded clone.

CASVYRWNTEAFF	TGCGCCAGCGTTTACAGGTGGAACACTGAAGCTTTCTTT	TRBJ1-1	13	TRBV10-2	.	.
CASSLQRQKNEQYF	TGTGCCAGCAGCTTACAGCGCCAGAAAAACGAGCAGTACTTC	TRBJ2-7	14	TRBV11-2	.	.
CASSPAGLTLTGGRDTQYF	TGTGCCAGCAGTCCCGCCGGTCTAACATTGACAGGGGGAAGGGATACGCAGTATTTT	TRBJ2-3	19	TRBV3-1/TRBV3-2	TRBD1	.
CASSLVQGGEKLFF	TGTGCCAGCAGCTTAGTCCAGGGAGGGGAAAAACTGTTTTTT	TRBJ1-4	14	TRBV7-2	.	.
CASSLERGFMGTGELFF	TGTGCCAGCAGCTTAGAAAGGGGATTCATGGGCACCGGGGAGCTGTTTTTT	TRBJ2-2	17	TRBV11-3	.	.
CASSSGEREQFF	TGTGCCAGCAGTTCGGGGGAGAGGGAGCAGTTCTTC	TRBJ2-1	12	TRBV12-3/TRBV12-4	.	.
CASSPSGGTEAFF	TGTGCCAGCTCACCATCAGGGGGCACTGAAGCTTTCTTT	TRBJ1-1	13	TRBV18	TRBD1	.
CASGLVREGQETQYF	TGTGCTAGTGGTTTGGTCAGGGAAGGCCAAGAGACCCAGTACTTC	TRBJ2-5	15	TRBV12-5	.	.
CASSQESGSTTEAFF	TGCGCCAGCAGCCAAGAATCCGGGTCCACCACTGAAGCTTTCTTT	TRBJ1-1	15	TRBV4-1	.	.
CASSEKVGPEKLFF	TGTGCCAGCAGTGAAAAGGTTGGGCCCGAAAAACTGTTTTTT	TRBJ1-4	14	TRBV6-1	.	.
CASSSLAGSINEQFF	TGTGCCAGCAGCTCACTAGCGGGATCAATCAATGAGCAGTTCTTC	TRBJ2-1	15	TRBV7-9	TRBD2	.
CASSQGQENTEAFF	TGTGCCAGCAGCCAAGGACAGGAGAACACTGAAGCTTTCTTT	TRBJ1-1	14	TRBV7-9	TRBD1	.
CASSLVLTGLNYGYTF	TGTGCCAGCAGCTTGGTGCTTACAGGGTTAAACTATGGCTACACCTTC	TRBJ1-2	16	TRBV5-6	.	.
CASSLDSWGGQPQHF	TGTGCCAGCAGCTTAGACAGCTGGGGCGGTCAGCCCCAGCATTTT	TRBJ1-5	15	TRBV7-2	.	.
CASSEPPDLSTEQFF	TGTGCCAGCAGTGAACCCCCCGATTTGAGCACTGAGCAGTTCTTC	TRBJ2-1	15	TRBV6-1	.	.
CASTAGTFGNTIYF	TGTGCCAGTACCGCCGGGACATTCGGAAACACCATATATTTT	TRBJ1-3	14	TRBV19	.	once
CASSSKGGRHYEQYF	TGTGCCAGCAGCTCGAAAGGGGGCCGACATTACGAGCAGTACTTC	TRBJ2-7	15	TRBV7-6	TRBD1	.
CASSPGLAQPNEQFF	TGCGCCAGCAGCCCTGGACTAGCGCAGCCCAATGAGCAGTTCTTC	TRBJ2-1	15	TRBV4-1	TRBD2	.
CSVEASGPSGIYEQYF	TGCAGCGTTGAAGCTTCCGGTCCTAGCGGGATCTACGAGCAGTACTTC	TRBJ2-7	16	TRBV29-1	TRBD2	few
CASSLGQGNTIYF	TGTGCCAGCAGTTTGGGACAGGGAAACACCATATATTTT	TRBJ1-3	13	TRBV12-3/TRBV12-4	TRBD1	.
CASSKMDSTYEQYF	TGTGCCAGCAGCAAAATGGACAGCACCTACGAGCAGTACTTC	TRBJ2-7	14	TRBV21-1	.	.
CASSQTGSNQPQHF	TGTGCCAGCAGTCAAACTGGTAGCAATCAGCCCCAGCATTTT	TRBJ1-5	14	TRBV2	.	.
CASSYTIPPRNTEAFF	TGTGCCAGCAGTTACACTATACCACCAAGGAACACTGAAGCTTTCTTT	TRBJ1-1	16	TRBV6-5	.	.
CASSFSSGSFNEQFF	TGTGCCAGCAGCTTTTCTAGCGGGAGCTTCAATGAGCAGTTCTTC	TRBJ2-1	15	TRBV11-2	TRBD2	.
CAISGQGNTEAFF	TGTGCCATCAGTGGACAGGGGAACACTGAAGCTTTCTTT	TRBJ1-1	13	TRBV10-3	TRBD1	once
CASSRTSGIFENEQFF	TGTGCCAGCAGCCGGACTAGCGGGATCTTCGAGAATGAGCAGTTCTTC	TRBJ2-1	16	TRBV5-4	TRBD2	.
CASRDDRGLGYTF	TGTGCCAGTAGGGACGACAGGGGGCTCGGCTACACCTTC	TRBJ1-2	13	TRBV19	TRBD1	.
CASRGSKGGQGAPGYGYTF	TGCGCCAGCAGAGGCAGCAAGGGAGGACAGGGGGCGCCAGGCTATGGCTACACCTTC	TRBJ1-2	19	TRBV5-1	TRBD1	once
CATSRDWTSGGVRTDTQYF	TGTGCCACCAGCAGAGATTGGACTAGCGGGGGGGTAAGGACAGATACGCAGTATTTT	TRBJ2-3	19	TRBV15	TRBD2	.
CASSRDRPFYEQYF	TGTGCCAGCAGCAGGGACAGACCATTCTACGAGCAGTACTTC	TRBJ2-7	14	TRBV6-5	TRBD1	.
CASSYSTGGNQPQHF	TGTGCCAGCAGTTACTCGACAGGGGGCAATCAGCCCCAGCATTTT	TRBJ1-5	15	TRBV6-5	TRBD1	.
CAWDRGQGLDYGYTF	TGTGCCTGGGATAGAGGGCAGGGGTTGGACTATGGCTACACCTTC	TRBJ1-2	15	TRBV30	.	.
CASRTDWAEAFF	TGTGCCAGCAGGACAGATTGGGCTGAAGCTTTCTTT	TRBJ1-1	12	TRBV14	.	few
CAIGDRVDYGYTF	TGTGCCATCGGCGACAGGGTCGACTATGGCTACACCTTC	TRBJ1-2	13	TRBV10-3	TRBD1	.
CASSQKAGGNSPLHF	TGTGCCAGCAGCCAAAAAGCGGGGGGGAATTCACCCCTCCACTTT	TRBJ1-6	15	TRBV3-1/TRBV3-2	.	.
CASRGGPNTEAFF	TGTGCCAGCCGGGGGGGGCCGAACACTGAAGCTTTCTTT	TRBJ1-1	13	TRBV5-5	.	.
CASSLTEGGNSPLHF	TGCGCCAGCAGCTTGACAGAGGGTGGAAATTCACCCCTCCACTTT	TRBJ1-6	15	TRBV5-1	.	.